This T cell receptor beta chain is from a study of shared clonotypes between healthy human individuals. Clones were sequenced by immunoSEQ multiplex PCR, and TCRdb holds only the in-frame ones, with some missing. Here the sample spans roughly 700,000 clones, 74% being singletons. CDR3 length: 14 amino acids. V dropped 1 base and J dropped 6; count of bases not matched to a gene: 5. Germline V gives CDR1 MNHEY, CDR2 SMNVEV (reference sequence). The origin of this receptor is a woman younger than 45 in good health. The chain is built from TRBV27 and TRBJ2-7; 8 nucleotides line up with TRBD1. The sample consisted of memory CD4+ T cells sorted from blood. Subset indicated: CD45RA-negative fraction. In DNA form, the CDR3 reads TGTGCCAGCAGTTTATACCAGGGGGCTATCGAGCAGTACTTC. Residues: CASSLYQGAIEQYF.